This TCR beta chain appears in the sequencing data of a study of T cell changes during pregnancy in multiple sclerosis. Libraries were prepared by immunoSEQ multiplex PCR; TCRdb keeps only in-frame clonotypes and omits some of them. The sample lists tens of thousands of clones, around 93% occurring once. After removal of 0 bases from V and 11 bases from J, the junction contained 3 bases not matched to a gene. Germline lookup yields CDR1 SGDLS and CDR2 YYNGEE. This CDR3 is built from 15 residues. Sample: CD8+ T cells from peripheral blood mononuclear cells, taken in the second trimester of pregnancy. The clonotype comes from a female donor with multiple sclerosis, enrolled in a pregnancy study. The rearrangement links TRBV9 to TRBJ2-1; TRBD2 matches at 15 bases. The CDR3 loop reads CASSVEGLAGGQQFF. CDR3 DNA sequence: TGTGCCAGCAGCGTAGAGGGACTAGCGGGGGGTCAGCAGTTCTTC. The whole variable domain, remainder taken from reference TRBV9 and TRBJ2-1, is DSGVTQTPKHLITATGQRVTLRCSPRSGDLSVYWYQQSLDQGLQFLIQYYNGEERAKGNILERFSAQQFPDLHSELNLSSLELGDSALYFCASSVEGLAGGQQFFGPGTRLTVL.